The 21 T cell receptor beta chains listed next were all sequenced from one sample in a study of radiotherapy plus CTLA-4 blockade in lung cancer. The method was immunoSEQ multiplex PCR; TCRdb's version includes in-frame clones alone and lacks a portion of them. Among tens of thousands of clones, approximately 82% were seen once, and the ten largest hold roughly 26%. This material consisted of peripheral blood, taken from a patient treated with radiotherapy plus ipilimumab. These receptors were taken from a human donor with non-small cell lung cancer that progressed on radiotherapy plus ipilimumab.

This chain links TRBV6-6 with TRBJ1-1; no clear D gene. Germline V gene sequence: CDR1 MNHNY, CDR2 SVGAGI (reference sequence). Trimming removed 2 bases from V and 0 bases from J, with 4 bases in between. The CDR3 contains 13 residues. The CDR3 bases are TGTGCCAGCAGTTACCGGCTGAACACTGAAGCTTTCTTT. The encoded protein is CASSYRLNTEAFF.

This clone was picked up a small number of times. This chain links TRBV6-1 with TRBJ2-5; D might be TRBD1 (6 bases). The CDR3 contains 12 residues. Germline V gene data show CDR1 as MNHNS and CDR2 as SASEGT. Trimming shortened V by 8 bases and J by 5 bases, and 12 bases separated the two germline ends. CDR3 residues: CASEGERETQYF. As DNA, the CDR3 is TGTGCCAGCGAGGGGGAAAGGGAGACCCAGTACTTC.

The chain joins TRBV15 to TRBJ2-3; 9 nucleotides line up with TRBD1. The CDR3 spans 14 residues. J lost 5 bases, V lost 3 bases, and 3 bases had no gene match. Looked up from germline, CDR1 is LNHNV and CDR2 is YYDKDF (reference sequence). CDR3 region: CATSSRTGEDTQYF. The CDR3 DNA follows: TGTGCCACCAGCAGCAGGACAGGGGAAGATACGCAGTATTTT.

The V call is TRBV9, the J call TRBJ1-5; TRBD1 is a possible D gene (6 bases). Germline loops: CDR1 SGDLS, CDR2 YYNGEE. Between the trimmed V and J ends, which lost 3 bases and 5 bases, there was a span of 12 bases. There are 14 residues in the CDR3. The CDR3 is CASSADSIHQPQHF. In DNA form, the CDR3 reads TGTGCCAGCAGCGCGGACAGTATCCATCAGCCCCAGCATTTT. Complete variable domain (other parts from reference TRBV9 and TRBJ1-5): DSGVTQTPKHLITATGQRVTLRCSPRSGDLSVYWYQQSLDQGLQFLIQYYNGEERAKGNILERFSAQQFPDLHSELNLSSLELGDSALYFCASSADSIHQPQHFGDGTRLSIL.

The rearrangement joins TRBV28 to TRBJ2-5; 10 nucleotides match TRBD2. V was pared by 6 bases and J by 5 bases, with 9 bases of the junction left unmatched. CDR3 length equals 15 residues. Germline V gene lookup returns CDR1 MDHEN and CDR2 SYDVKM. As DNA, the CDR3 is TGTGCCAGCAGCCCTCACCTAGCGGGAGTTGAGACCCAGTACTTC. Amino acid sequence: CASSPHLAGVETQYF.

This chain uses TRBV7-9 with TRBJ2-4; D remains ambiguous. Trimming removed 5 bases at V and 5 bases at J, with 7 bases between. This CDR3 has 12 amino acids. Looked up from germline, CDR1 is SEHNR and CDR2 is FQNEAQ (reference sequence). The chain's CDR3 is CASSNTQNIQYF. CDR3 nucleotide sequence: TGTGCCAGCAGCAACACGCAAAACATTCAGTACTTC.

This clone was counted a single time. V and J are TRBV7-3 and TRBJ2-1; 9 nucleotides match TRBD2. CDR1 is SGHTA and CDR2 is FQGTGA in the germline V gene. CDR3 length: 14 amino acids. V lost 2 bases to trimming and J lost 10 bases; unmatched junction nucleotides: 6. The CDR3: CASSLLAGEGEQFF. The CDR3 region has the DNA TGTGCCAGCAGCTTATTAGCGGGAGAGGGGGAGCAGTTCTTC.

The gene calls are TRBV5-1 and TRBJ2-1; D perhaps matches TRBD1 (5 bases). V was trimmed by 1 base and J by 8 bases, leaving 13 bases between them. The V gene's germline CDR1 is SGHRS and CDR2 YFSETQ. The CDR3 length is 14 residues. CDR3 nucleotide sequence: TGCGCCAGCAGCTTGAGTCAGGGTTGGGATGAGCAGTTCTTC. Translated: CASSLSQGWDEQFF.

This sequence joins TRBV7-9 and TRBJ1-1; D is perhaps TRBD1 (5 bases). The CDR3 contains 15 residues. Germline lookup yields CDR1 SEHNR and CDR2 FQNEAQ (reference sequence). Trimming took off 8 bases at V and 0 bases at J, with 16 bases between the two ends. CDR3 protein: CASSARAVVNTEAFF. CDR3 in DNA: TGTGCCAGCTCCGCCAGGGCCGTGGTGAACACTGAAGCTTTCTTT.

CDR3 bases: TGTGCCAGCAGAACTTCGGACAGCTACGAGCAGTACGTC. Translated: CASRTSDSYEQYV. This chain joins TRBV28 and TRBJ2-7, with D maybe TRBD1 (6 bases). The CDR3 length is 13 residues. V was shortened by 6 bases and J by 3 bases, with 12 bases between the two germline ends. CDR1 is MDHEN, CDR2 SYDVKM, per germline.

The chain combines TRBV30 with TRBJ2-1, with D maybe TRBD1 (6 bases). The germline V gene has CDR1 GTSNPN and CDR2 SVGIG (reference sequence). V lost 4 bases to trimming and J lost 6 bases, with 10 bases between them. The CDR3 totals 12 residues. The CDR3 here is CAWTTGPNEQFF. The CDR3 DNA reads TGTGCCTGGACTACAGGGCCCAATGAGCAGTTCTTC.

This rearrangement joins TRBV10-3 to TRBJ2-7; the D gene is possibly TRBD1 (5 bases). Trimming pared 3 bases from V and 5 bases from J, leaving 8 bases between. This CDR3 spans 12 amino acids. Germline CDR1 and CDR2: ENHRY and SYGVKD. Here the CDR3 reads CAISEGRDEQYV. The CDR3 DNA reads as TGTGCCATCAGTGAAGGCAGGGACGAGCAGTACGTC.

This chain joins TRBV6-1 and TRBJ2-4; D remains ambiguous. CDR1 is MNHNS and CDR2 is SASEGT in the germline V gene. The CDR3 loop spans 12 amino acids. V lost 9 bases, J lost 3 bases, and 9 bases lay in between. For the CDR3, the DNA is TGTGCCAGTGGCGATAGCAAAAACATTCAGTACTTC. As protein: CASGDSKNIQYF.

Worth noting for this clone: At one of its ends the junction is not consistent with the germline gene, which may arise from a read error. The J gene is TRBJ2-1, the V gene TRBV12-5; 7 bases are a match to TRBD1. The CDR3 is 13 amino acids. Germline CDR1 and CDR2: LGHNT and FRNRAP. The CDR3 nucleotides are TGTGCTAGTGGCTTGGCAGGGGGCAATGAGCAGTTCTTC. It translates to CASGLAGGNEQFF.

Comments on this clone: An end of the junction differs from the germline gene, which may be a read error. The rearrangement uses TRBV7-7 and TRBJ2-5; 7 bases match TRBD1. Germline lookup yields CDR1 SSHAT and CDR2 FNYEAQ (reference sequence). The CDR3 has 15 amino acids. DNA for the CDR3: TGTGCTAGCAGTAGAGGGGGCCCCACACAAGAGACCCAGTACTTC. Its protein is CASSRGGPTQETQYF.

A single count supports this clone. The chain links TRBV5-4 to TRBJ1-2; TRBD1 is a possible D gene (5 bases). Trimming shortened V by 0 bases and J by 0 bases, and 12 bases separated the two germline ends. CDR1 and CDR2 (germline): SGHNT, YYREEE (reference sequence). The CDR3 totals 16 residues. The DNA for the CDR3 is TGTGCCAGCAGCTTGGATTCGGGACTTTCTAACTATGGCTACACCTTC. Amino acids: CASSLDSGLSNYGYTF.

The rearrangement uses TRBV6-6 and TRBJ2-5, with TRBD1 matching over 7 bases. J gave up 1 base and V 7 bases, and 6 bases lay outside the gene matches. Germline loops: CDR1 MNHNY, CDR2 SVGAGI (reference sequence). This CDR3 is 14 amino acids long. CDR3 residues: CASNTQGSQETQYF. CDR3 nucleotides: TGTGCCAGCAACACACAGGGGAGCCAAGAGACCCAGTACTTC.

Here the CDR3 reads CASSKGVSQETQYF. The CDR3 DNA is TGTGCCAGCAGTAAAGGGGTCTCTCAAGAGACCCAGTACTTC. V and J are TRBV7-9 and TRBJ2-5; possible D gene TRBD1, 5 bases. The CDR3 is 14 amino acids. Germline V gives CDR1 SEHNR, CDR2 FQNEAQ (reference sequence). The V gene lost 6 bases and the J gene lost 2 bases, with 13 bases spanning the gap.

This chain joins TRBV5-1 and TRBJ2-1, with 8 nucleotides matching TRBD2. V was clipped by 3 bases and J by 5 bases; unmatched bases: 4. Germline V gene data show CDR1 as SGHRS and CDR2 as YFSETQ. The CDR3 is 14 amino acids. This chain's CDR3 is CASSYETSDNEQFF. CDR3 nucleotide sequence: TGCGCCAGCAGCTATGAGACTAGCGACAATGAGCAGTTCTTC.

V is TRBV6-5 and J is TRBJ2-5; TRBD2 matches 8 bases. The germline gives CDR1 MNHEY, CDR2 SVGAGI. The CDR3 is made up of 16 amino acids. Trimming at V came to 4 bases and at J to 1 base, leaving 8 bases not matched to a gene. The CDR3 nucleotides read TGTGCCAGCAGTTCGCGGGGGGTGCGCCTCCAAGAGACCCAGTACTTC. Residues: CASSSRGVRLQETQYF.

The table lists this clone with a count of one. The rearrangement links TRBV30 to TRBJ2-1, with 8 bases matching TRBD2. The V segment lost 1 base and the J segment 7 bases; nucleotides outside the gene matches: 9. Germline V lookup: CDR1 GTSNPN, CDR2 SVGIG (reference sequence). The CDR3 sequence is 15 residues long. CDR3 sequence (DNA): TGTGCCTGGAGTGGGGCTACCGGGAGGGAAAATGAGCAGTTCTTC. Translation gives CAWSGATGRENEQFF.